This T cell receptor beta chain is from a study of CD8 T cells in Susac syndrome. Trimming removed 1 base from V and 4 bases from J; junction bases left unmatched: 4. The CDR3 loop spans 14 amino acids. Germline V gene data show CDR1 as LNHNV and CDR2 as YYDKDF (reference sequence). cDNA came from approximately 0.5 to 1 ug RNA primed by random hexamers. In TCRdb, the immunoSEQ multiplex PCR reads were re-called with MiXCR into one record per CDR3 protein. The table shows about 110,000 distinct CDR3 sequences, with roughly 95% occurring only once. Sequencing targeted TCR beta in blood CD8+ and CD4+ T cells. Controls were age- and sex-matched healthy donors. The authors negatively isolated CD8+ and CD4+ T cells and FACS-enriched TEMRA cells.

The specimen was CD4+ T cells from PBMCs. The chain recombines TRBV15 with TRBJ2-7; 7 nucleotides line up with TRBD1. The clonotype was recovered from a human donor in good health. CDR3 sequence reads: CATSRGDRAYEQYF. Written as DNA, the CDR3 is TGTGCCACCAGCAGAGGTGACAGGGCTTACGAGCAGTACTTC.